These 21 T cell receptor beta chains originate from one sample sequenced in a study of beta chain features in type 1 diabetes (dated by TCRdb to about 2018). Broad study findings and their caveats: Type 1 diabetes patients showed a moderate but significant shortening of TCRB CDR3 length in all four CD4+ subsets.

Their antigens are not known. The protocol used for the library was the immunoSEQ multiplex PCR assay. All of the isolated RNA was reverse transcribed with the High Capacity cDNA Reverse Transcription Kit, so expressed TCRB transcripts were sequenced. Imported from immuneACCESS, the table was reduced by TCRdb to in-frame sequences with V and J called. These copies leave out some clones; in studies compared against another copy, an unresolved V gene accounts for under half, and the cause of the remainder is not known. This sample has about 170,000 clones in its table, and roughly 8% of those were observed once. 0.5% of the sample rests with the top ten. Sequencing was performed on central memory CD4+ T cells from blood. Receptor source: a man between 18 and 29 years old with type 1 diabetes.

This chain uses TRBV5-1 with TRBJ2-1, with 9 bases lining up with TRBD2. CDR3 size: 14 residues. The V segment lost 2 bases and the J segment 10 bases; nucleotides outside the gene matches: 7. From germline, CDR1 is SGHRS and CDR2 YFSETQ. As DNA, the CDR3 is TGCGCCAGCAGCTTACGGACTAGCGAGGGGGAGCAGTTCTTC. Translation: CASSLRTSEGEQFF.

This clone was detected a few times. The chain has TRBV18 and TRBJ2-7; D unresolved. The germline CDR1 and CDR2 sequences are KGHSH and LQKENI. The ends were cut back, 4 bases at V and 6 bases at J, with 10 bases in the middle. The CDR3 runs 12 residues. CDR3: CASSLEASEQYF. CDR3 nucleotides: TGTGCCAGCTCACTTGAAGCGTCCGAGCAGTACTTC.

The V gene is TRBV18, the J gene TRBJ1-2; 7 positions agree with TRBD1. The junction had 2 bases not matched to a gene; V was cut back by 6 bases and J by 1 base. This CDR3 is built from 13 residues. Germline values: CDR1 KGHSH, CDR2 LQKENI. The CDR3 reads CASSRDSNYGYTF. CDR3 coding DNA: TGTGCCAGCTCCCGGGACAGTAACTATGGCTACACCTTC.

The CDR3 reads CASSIRRDGSNQPQHF. The DNA for the CDR3 is TGTGCCAGTAGTATAAGGCGCGACGGGAGCAATCAGCCCCAGCATTTT. V and J are TRBV19 and TRBJ1-5, with unresolved D. Per the germline V gene, CDR1 is LNHDA and CDR2 is SQIVND (reference sequence). This CDR3 contains 16 residues. Trimming removed 2 bases from V and 1 base from J, with 12 bases in between.

J is TRBJ2-3 and V is TRBV27; D unclear. V lost 4 bases and J lost 4, with 12 bases in between. CDR3 length: 14 amino acids. From germline, CDR1 is MNHEY and CDR2 SMNVEV (reference sequence). The CDR3 here is CASSSSPFADTQYF. CDR3 nucleotides: TGTGCCAGCAGTTCCTCCCCCTTTGCAGATACGCAGTATTTT.

This clone was counted a few times. This chain links TRBV6-6 with TRBJ2-3; the match to TRBD2 covers 9 bases. CDR3 length: 15 amino acids. V lost 5 bases to trimming and J lost 4 bases; unmatched junction nucleotides: 7. The germline V gene encodes CDR1 MNHNY and CDR2 SVGAGI (reference sequence). The CDR3 bases are TGTGCCAGCAGTGGATTAGCGGGAGTGTCAGATACGCAGTATTTT. Amino acids: CASSGLAGVSDTQYF.

This clone was seen more than once but under ten times. This sequence joins TRBV7-2 and TRBJ2-4; D possibly corresponds to TRBD2 (5 bases). Trimming shortened V by 5 bases and J by 12 bases, and 23 bases separated the two germline ends. The CDR3 loop spans 15 amino acids. Germline CDR1 is SGHTA and CDR2 is FQGNSA. The DNA for the CDR3 is TGTGCCAGCAGCCCAGCGACGCAAGGACTCCGGGGTCAGTACTTC. Amino acids: CASSPATQGLRGQYF.

The rearrangement uses TRBV2 and TRBJ2-1, with 7 bases that match TRBD2. The CDR3 is made up of 15 amino acids. With 10 bases clipped from V and 3 bases from J, the junction kept 12 bases outside the gene matches. The V gene's germline CDR1 is SNHLY and CDR2 FYNNEI. This CDR3 reads CATAGGLADYNEQFF. In DNA form, the CDR3 reads TGTGCCACAGCGGGCGGCCTAGCGGACTACAATGAGCAGTTCTTC.

V and J are TRBV18 and TRBJ2-7; 12 bases match TRBD2. The CDR3 loop spans 16 amino acids. Germline CDR1 is KGHSH and CDR2 is LQKENI. J was trimmed by 3 bases and V by 2 bases; bases with no gene match: 5. The CDR3 sequence is CASSPITTSGSYEQYF. CDR3 bases: TGTGCCAGCTCACCAATAACGACTAGCGGGAGCTACGAGCAGTACTTC.

This clone was counted between two and nine times. The CDR3 DNA sequence: TGTGCCAGCAGCTCCTGGACTAGCAAAGAGACCCAGTACTTC. It translates to CASSSWTSKETQYF. The rearrangement uses TRBV5-4 and TRBJ2-5; 8 positions agree with TRBD2. The CDR3 has 14 residues. The J segment lost 3 bases and the V segment lost 3 bases, leaving 4 bases of the junction unmatched. Germline CDR1 SGHNT, CDR2 YYREEE (reference sequence).

The rearrangement links TRBV6-1 to TRBJ2-1; 7 positions match TRBD2. CDR3 length: 16 residues. The ends lost 3 bases at V and 9 bases at J; junction bases unmatched: 14. Germline CDR1 and CDR2: MNHNS and SASEGT. CDR3 in amino acids: CASSDFGGRALAEQFF. CDR3 coding DNA: TGTGCCAGCAGTGATTTTGGAGGGAGGGCATTAGCTGAGCAGTTCTTC.

The chain employs TRBV28 and TRBJ2-7, with TRBD1 matching over 9 bases. The length of the CDR3 is 15 residues. Looked up from germline, CDR1 is MDHEN and CDR2 is SYDVKM. V shed 6 bases and J 5 bases; nucleotides not matched to a gene: 11. CDR3: CASSAWGQGSHEQYF. The DNA of the CDR3 is TGTGCCAGCAGCGCCTGGGGACAGGGATCCCACGAGCAGTACTTC. Filled out from reference TRBV28 and TRBJ2-7, the complete variable domain reads DVKVTQSSRYLVKRTGEKVFLECVQDMDHENMFWYRQDPGLGLRLIYFSYDVKMKEKGDIPEGYSVSREKKERFSLILESASTNQTSMYLCASSAWGQGSHEQYFGPGTRLTVT.

A few counts support this clone. This chain links TRBV6-5 with TRBJ2-2, with 7 bases identical to TRBD1. This CDR3 is 15 amino acids long. Germline assignment: CDR1 MNHEY and CDR2 SVGAGI. V was clipped by 8 bases and J by 5 bases; unmatched bases: 11. The CDR3 is CASGKKGGRTGELFF. CDR3 in DNA: TGTGCCAGCGGAAAAAAAGGGGGCCGGACCGGGGAGCTGTTTTTT.

The V and J genes are TRBV7-2 and TRBJ2-1; D perhaps matches TRBD2 (5 bases). CDR1 is SGHTA and CDR2 is FQGNSA in the germline V gene. With 1 base removed from V and 0 bases from J, the gap between germline ends came to 16 bases. The CDR3 totals 18 residues. CDR3 nucleotide sequence: TGTGCCAGCAGCTTAGATCAGGCGGGCAGTAGCTCCTACAATGAGCAGTTCTTC. It codes for CASSLDQAGSSSYNEQFF.

V and J are TRBV5-1 and TRBJ2-7; 7 nucleotides agree with TRBD1. Trimming removed 2 bases from V and 7 bases from J; junction bases left unmatched: 9. The germline V gene encodes CDR1 SGHRS and CDR2 YFSETQ. The CDR3 loop spans 14 amino acids. The CDR3 region is CASSFQQGSGEQYF. The CDR3 DNA follows: TGCGCCAGCAGCTTCCAACAGGGGTCTGGGGAGCAGTACTTC.

V usage is TRBV7-2 and J usage is TRBJ2-7; tentative D call: TRBD2 (7 bases). The V end lost 2 bases, the J end lost 7 bases, and 12 bases lay between the germline ends. This CDR3 is built from 13 residues. CDR1 and CDR2 (germline): SGHTA, FQGNSA. The CDR3, as DNA: TGTGCCAGCAGCTTAAAGGGGGGGGTGGAGCAGTACTTC. Its protein product is CASSLKGGVEQYF.

The rearrangement uses TRBV7-2 and TRBJ1-6; 8 nucleotides line up with TRBD1. CDR1 and CDR2 (germline): SGHTA, FQGNSA. The CDR3 loop spans 16 amino acids. Trimming at V came to 5 bases and at J to 4 bases, leaving 7 bases not matched to a gene. CDR3 protein: CASSPRTGNYNSPLHF. As DNA, the CDR3 is TGTGCCAGCAGCCCCCGGACAGGGAATTATAATTCACCCCTCCACTTT. Based on the CDR3 plus reference TRBV7-2 and TRBJ1-6, the full variable domain is GAGVSQSPSNKVTEKGKDVELRCDPISGHTALYWYRQSLGQGLEFLIYFQGNSAPDKSGLPSDRFSAERTGGSVSTLTIQRTQQEDSAVYLCASSPRTGNYNSPLHFGNGTRLTVT.

V gene TRBV7-2 combines with J gene TRBJ2-5; 10 bases are shared with TRBD1. Germline loops: CDR1 SGHTA, CDR2 FQGNSA. V trimming: 5 bases; J trimming: 6 bases; junction bases outside the gene matches: 18. The CDR3 loop spans 18 amino acids. Here the CDR3 DNA reads TGTGCCAGCAGCCCGATCCGGGACAGGGGTAATATTGCAAAGACCCAGTACTTC. Translation gives CASSPIRDRGNIAKTQYF.

The chain has TRBV4-1 and TRBJ2-3, with 8 bases matching TRBD2. With 0 bases clipped from V and 3 bases from J, the junction kept 2 bases outside the gene matches. The CDR3 runs 15 residues. Germline CDR1 reads MGHRA; CDR2 reads YSYEKL. The chain's CDR3 is CASSQDGGGTDTQYF. The CDR3 nucleotides read TGCGCCAGCAGCCAAGACGGCGGGGGGACAGATACGCAGTATTTT.

The table lists this clone with a few counts. The rearrangement uses TRBV14 and TRBJ2-7, with TRBD1 matching 7 bases. Per germline, CDR1 SGHDN and CDR2 FVKESK. The CDR3 is 15 residues long. J gave up 2 bases and V 1 base, and 5 bases lay outside the gene matches. CDR3: CASSQVAGGPYEQYF. CDR3 in DNA: TGTGCCAGCAGCCAAGTTGCAGGGGGTCCCTACGAGCAGTACTTC.

This chain uses TRBV6-6 with TRBJ1-5; the match to TRBD1 covers 10 bases. Germline V gene lookup returns CDR1 MNHNY and CDR2 SVGAGI (reference sequence). This CDR3 spans 14 amino acids. J was trimmed by 7 bases and V by 6 bases; bases with no gene match: 6. CDR3 amino acids: CASRGQGRAQPQHF. The CDR3 DNA reads as TGTGCCAGCAGGGGACAGGGGAGAGCACAGCCCCAGCATTTT.